Listed here are 29 T cell receptor beta chains from one sample, sequenced in a study of OX40 agonist ivuxolimab in advanced cancers. Repertoires were generated with immunoSEQ multiplex PCR, while TCRdb's copy carries only in-frame clones and drops some. The profile covers about 76,000 clones, with around 84% appearing a single time and roughly 1.9% taken by the ten largest. The material sequenced was CD4+ or CD8+ T cells sorted from blood, taken in a trial of the OX40 agonist ivuxolimab. The receptors come from an adult with an advanced solid tumor such as melanoma, head and neck, liver or kidney cancer.

The chain links TRBV5-4 to TRBJ2-6; possible D gene TRBD1, 5 bases. This CDR3 region has 16 residues. CDR1 and CDR2 from the germline V gene are SGHNT and YYREEE (reference sequence). Trimming cost V 0 bases and J 4 bases, with 11 bases left between them. The CDR3, as DNA: TGTGCCAGCAGCTTGGAGCCAGGGCGCGGGGCCAACGTCCTGACTTTC. Translation: CASSLEPGRGANVLTF.

This clone was observed once. The chain couples TRBV19 to TRBJ1-2, with D possibly being TRBD1 (5 bases). The length of the CDR3 is 14 residues. V was cut by 7 bases and J by 4 bases, with 16 bases left in between. Germline loops: CDR1 LNHDA, CDR2 SQIVND (reference sequence). The CDR3 protein is CASTVEGIGYGYTF. For the CDR3, the DNA is TGTGCCAGTACGGTTGAGGGGATCGGCTATGGCTACACCTTC.

The chain combines TRBV5-1 with TRBJ2-2; D remains unclear. The CDR3 is 14 residues long. V was pared by 4 bases and J by 2 bases, with 9 bases between. Per the germline V gene, CDR1 is SGHRS and CDR2 is YFSETQ. The CDR3 reads CASSPNGNTGELFF. In DNA form, the CDR3 reads TGCGCCAGCAGCCCCAACGGCAACACCGGGGAGCTGTTTTTT.

This clone turned up a few times. The chain combines TRBV28 with TRBJ2-4, with D possibly being TRBD1 (7 bases). Per the germline V gene, CDR1 is MDHEN and CDR2 is SYDVKM. V was cut by 5 bases and J by 0 bases, with 20 bases left in between. The CDR3 covers 18 residues. In nucleotides, the CDR3 is TGTGCCAGCAGTAGAGGCAGGGGGGCCGGACTAGCCAAAAACATTCAGTACTTC. Its protein product is CASSRGRGAGLAKNIQYF.

The gene calls are TRBV15 and TRBJ1-3; D remains ambiguous. V was clipped by 0 bases and J by 0 bases, with 6 bases between them. CDR1 is LNHNV, CDR2 YYDKDF, per germline (reference sequence). The CDR3 is made up of 15 amino acids. The CDR3 is CATSRDEGSGNTIYF. DNA for the CDR3: TGTGCCACCAGCAGAGACGAGGGCTCTGGAAACACCATATATTTT.

V and J are TRBV19 and TRBJ1-1; TRBD1 aligns across 10 bases. Germline V CDR1 and CDR2: LNHDA, SQIVND (reference sequence). This CDR3 is 16 amino acids long. The ends lost 0 bases at V and 1 base at J; junction bases unmatched: 2. The CDR3 protein is CASSIEDRGGNTEAFF. The CDR3 nucleotides are TGTGCCAGTAGTATAGAGGACAGGGGGGGGAACACTGAAGCTTTCTTT. Looking up the rest from reference TRBV19 and TRBJ1-1 gives the full variable domain: DGGITQSPKYLFRKEGQNVTLSCEQNLNHDAMYWYRQDPGQGLRLIYYSQIVNDFQKGDIAEGYSVSREKKESFPLTVTSAQKNPTAFYLCASSIEDRGGNTEAFFGQGTRLTVV.

The genes are TRBV5-1 and TRBJ1-6; D remains unclear. Germline CDR1 and CDR2: SGHRS and YFSETQ. This CDR3 has 18 amino acids. Trimming pared 3 bases from V and 0 bases from J, leaving 16 bases between. The CDR3 reads CASSSGGWEDSYNSPLHF. The CDR3 bases are TGCGCCAGCAGCTCTGGTGGGTGGGAAGACTCCTATAATTCACCCCTCCACTTT.

V gene TRBV5-1 combines with J gene TRBJ2-3; the D gene is possibly TRBD2 (6 bases). V was clipped by 7 bases and J by 0 bases, with 15 bases between them. The CDR3 runs 15 residues. Per germline, CDR1 SGHRS and CDR2 YFSETQ. The CDR3 is CASADSGGSTDTQYF. The CDR3 DNA follows: TGCGCCAGCGCGGATTCCGGGGGTAGCACAGATACGCAGTATTTT.

The genes are TRBV28 and TRBJ1-3; no clear D gene. V was cut by 10 bases and J by 0 bases, with 13 bases left in between. Germline assignment: CDR1 MDHEN and CDR2 SYDVKM. The CDR3 covers 14 residues. This chain's CDR3 is CAIYRKGSGNTIYF. CDR3 bases: TGTGCCATCTACCGGAAGGGCTCTGGAAACACCATATATTTT.

The rearrangement joins TRBV9 to TRBJ1-6; 8 bases map to TRBD1. Per germline, CDR1 SGDLS and CDR2 YYNGEE. Losses at the gene ends were 0 bases for V and 5 bases for J; bases not matched to a gene: 7. The CDR3 runs to 17 residues. DNA for the CDR3: TGTGCCAGCAGCGTAGACAGACAGGGGAGGAATAATTCACCCCTCCACTTT. It codes for CASSVDRQGRNNSPLHF.

This clone has just one count. The chain uses TRBV5-1 and TRBJ2-3; D not resolved. The CDR3 is 15 residues long. The V gene lost 4 bases and the J gene lost 1 base, with 13 bases spanning the gap. Germline V lookup: CDR1 SGHRS, CDR2 YFSETQ. The CDR3 nucleotides read TGCGCCAGCAGCCTCGGTGGTACCGGCACAGATACGCAGTATTTT. This codes for CASSLGGTGTDTQYF. Full variable domain (missing parts from reference TRBV5-1 and TRBJ2-3): KAGVTQTPRYLIKTRGQQVTLSCSPISGHRSVSWYQQTPGQGLQFLFEYFSETQRNKGNFPGRFSGRQFSNSRSEMNVSTLELGDSALYLCASSLGGTGTDTQYFGPGTRLTVL.

This sequence joins TRBV29-1 and TRBJ2-1, with 7 nucleotides matching TRBD2. CDR1 SQVTM and CDR2 ANQGSEA come from the germline V gene. CDR3 length: 17 amino acids. Trimming removed 7 bases from V and 7 bases from J; junction bases left unmatched: 22. The CDR3 DNA is TGCAGCGCCACAACCTGGATCCGGTGGGAGGGCGGGAATGAGCAGTTCTTC. This translates into CSATTWIRWEGGNEQFF.

V usage is TRBV28 and J usage is TRBJ1-1; D is unresolved. This CDR3 contains 16 residues. V was cut by 5 bases and J by 0 bases, with 16 bases left in between. CDR1 is MDHEN and CDR2 is SYDVKM in the germline V gene. CDR3 in amino acids: CASSPPNHDMNTEAFF. Here the CDR3 DNA reads TGTGCCAGCAGTCCACCAAACCATGACATGAACACTGAAGCTTTCTTT. The variable domain in full, completed from reference TRBV28 and TRBJ1-1, reads DVKVTQSSRYLVKRTGEKVFLECVQDMDHENMFWYRQDPGLGLRLIYFSYDVKMKEKGDIPEGYSVSREKKERFSLILESASTNQTSMYLCASSPPNHDMNTEAFFGQGTRLTVV.

This clone was observed a handful of times. The chain uses TRBV7-9 and TRBJ2-2; D perhaps matches TRBD2 (6 bases). Germline CDR1 reads SEHNR; CDR2 reads FQNEAQ (reference sequence). The CDR3 extends over 18 amino acids. V lost 5 bases and J lost 2, with 21 bases in between. The CDR3 loop reads CASSPRPGAGGNTGELFF. The CDR3 nucleotides are TGTGCCAGCAGCCCCCGCCCTGGGGCCGGGGGTAACACCGGGGAGCTGTTTTTT.

The rearrangement joins TRBV19 to TRBJ1-1; D is unclear. The CDR3 contains 11 residues. CDR1 and CDR2 (germline): LNHDA, SQIVND (reference sequence). V was cut by 5 bases and J by 12 bases, with 13 bases left in between. Written as DNA, the CDR3 is TGTGCCAGTAGTGGCTGGGGAGCGACTTTCTTT. This encodes CASSGWGATFF.

J is TRBJ2-7 and V is TRBV27; D perhaps matches TRBD1 (5 bases). Trimming stripped 2 bases from V and 4 bases from J, with 12 bases between. The germline CDR1 and CDR2 sequences are MNHEY and SMNVEV (reference sequence). The CDR3 is 14 amino acids. The chain's CDR3 is CASSLLGATYEQYF. The DNA of the CDR3 is TGTGCCAGCAGTTTACTAGGGGCTACATACGAGCAGTACTTC.

J is TRBJ2-5 and V is TRBV10-3; maybe TRBD2 (5 bases). Germline V gene sequence: CDR1 ENHRY, CDR2 SYGVKD. Trimming left V 4 bases short and J 0 bases short, with 6 bases between. The CDR3 spans 13 residues. CDR3 DNA: TGTGCCATCAGTGCGAGGGACCAAGAGACCCAGTACTTC. Protein: CAISARDQETQYF.

CDR3 in amino acids: CAVGAAEMTQYF. CDR3 in DNA: TGTGCCGTCGGAGCTGCGGAGATGACCCAGTACTTC. The V call is TRBV12-5, the J call TRBJ2-5; D gene unclear. From germline, CDR1 is LGHNT and CDR2 FRNRAP. This CDR3 comprises 12 residues.

The J gene is TRBJ1-5, the V gene TRBV7-9; maybe TRBD1 (6 bases). The CDR3 extends over 14 amino acids. The V and J ends lost 4 bases and 6 bases respectively, with 13 bases between them. Germline V gene data show CDR1 as SEHNR and CDR2 as FQNEAQ (reference sequence). CDR3 sequence: CASSSQGSGQPQHF. The CDR3 nucleotides read TGTGCCAGCAGCTCACAGGGATCCGGTCAGCCCCAGCATTTT.

The chain carries TRBV7-2 and TRBJ2-3; 11 nucleotides agree with TRBD2. Trimming removed 5 bases from V and 9 bases from J; junction bases left unmatched: 10. CDR3 length: 15 amino acids. The germline CDR1 and CDR2 sequences are SGHTA and FQGNSA. CDR3 coding DNA: TGTGCCAGCAGCCCAGTACCTAGCGGGGGGTTGACGCAGTATTTT. Translated, it gives CASSPVPSGGLTQYF.

This chain joins TRBV2 and TRBJ1-1, with D perhaps matching TRBD1 (5 bases). Germline values: CDR1 SNHLY, CDR2 FYNNEI. The ends were cut back, 7 bases at V and 4 bases at J, with 13 bases in the middle. There are 13 residues in the CDR3. CDR3 protein: CASKNLTGTEAFF. CDR3 coding DNA: TGTGCCAGCAAAAACCTAACAGGCACTGAAGCTTTCTTT.

V is TRBV7-3 and J is TRBJ2-2, with no clear D. The ends were cut back, 5 bases at V and 9 bases at J, with 13 bases in the middle. The CDR3 runs 13 residues. In germline, CDR1 is SGHTA, CDR2 FQGTGA. This CDR3 is CASSPDGHRELFF. The CDR3 bases are TGTGCCAGCAGCCCGGACGGCCACCGGGAGCTGTTTTTT. Looking up the rest from reference TRBV7-3 and TRBJ2-2 gives the full variable domain: GAGVSQTPSNKVTEKGKYVELRCDPISGHTALYWYRQSLGQGPEFLIYFQGTGAADDSGLPNDRFFAVRPEGSVSTLKIQRTERGDSAVYLCASSPDGHRELFFGEGSRLTVL.

The chain recombines TRBV6-1 with TRBJ2-3; possible D gene TRBD1, 6 bases. Germline V gene data show CDR1 as MNHNS and CDR2 as SASEGT. The ends were cut back, 8 bases at V and 2 bases at J, with 17 bases in the middle. The CDR3 sequence is 15 residues long. The CDR3 DNA sequence: TGTGCCAGCGTGAGGGGGTTCGGGACCACAGATACGCAGTATTTT. It yields the protein CASVRGFGTTDTQYF.

V usage is TRBV18 and J usage is TRBJ2-7; weak D call: TRBD1 (6 bases). CDR3 length: 13 residues. V shed 4 bases and J shed 7 bases, with 14 bases lying between them. Germline V gene data show CDR1 as KGHSH and CDR2 as LQKENI. Here the CDR3 reads CASSRNSGDEQYF. The CDR3 nucleotides read TGTGCCAGCTCACGCAACTCAGGGGATGAGCAGTACTTC.

In DNA form, the CDR3 reads TGTGCCAGCTCACCCCCCGGCACGAGCAATCAGCCCCAGCATTTT. Translating it yields CASSPPGTSNQPQHF. This chain uses TRBV18 with TRBJ1-5; no clear D. Trimming left V 3 bases short and J 1 base short, with 10 bases between. Per germline, CDR1 KGHSH and CDR2 LQKENI. The CDR3 is 15 residues long.

The rearrangement joins TRBV7-2 to TRBJ1-1; unclear D gene. Germline V gene data show CDR1 as SGHTA and CDR2 as FQGNSA. CDR3 size: 13 residues. V shed 1 base and J shed 4 bases, with 7 bases lying between them. The CDR3 DNA sequence: TGTGCCAGCAGCTTAGAACGGACCACTGAAGCTTTCTTT. Translating it yields CASSLERTTEAFF.

This chain connects TRBV10-3 to TRBJ2-7, with D perhaps assigned TRBD1 or TRBD2 (5 bases each). The CDR3 sequence is 13 residues long. Trimming pared 2 bases from V and 5 bases from J, leaving 10 bases between. Germline V gene data show CDR1 as ENHRY and CDR2 as SYGVKD. The CDR3 loop is CAISEGRDHEQYF. In DNA, the CDR3 is TGTGCCATCAGTGAGGGACGGGACCACGAGCAGTACTTC.

V is TRBV6-5 and J is TRBJ1-5; 8 bases agree with TRBD1. Germline V gene lookup returns CDR1 MNHEY and CDR2 SVGAGI. V was pared by 6 bases and J by 5 bases, with 6 bases of the junction left unmatched. The CDR3 extends over 14 amino acids. The CDR3 reads CASSPDREDQPQHF. DNA for the CDR3: TGTGCCAGCAGCCCGGACAGGGAGGATCAGCCCCAGCATTTT.

V usage is TRBV6-5 and J usage is TRBJ1-1, with TRBD1 matching 11 bases. The CDR3 totals 15 residues. Germline loops: CDR1 MNHEY, CDR2 SVGAGI. The junction had 10 bases not matched to a gene; V was cut back by 6 bases and J by 7 bases. The CDR3 spells CASRLGGGTGGEAFF. CDR3 DNA sequence: TGTGCCAGCAGACTCGGAGGGGGGACAGGGGGTGAAGCTTTCTTT.